The 19 T cell receptor beta chains presented below share a single source sample, sequenced in a study of Graves' ophthalmopathy and Graves' hyperthyroidism. Amplification targeted the TCR beta CDR3 regions, with RNA transcripts as the source material. Investigators did first-round RT-PCR with HTBI primers, then second-round multiplex PCR. MiXCR, run by TCRdb on the multiplex PCR reads, gives a single entry per CDR3 protein. Found here are about 640,000 distinct CDR3 sequences, roughly 39% of them singletons; the top ten hold 2.5% to 3.5%. Sequenced sample: peripheral blood. These receptors came from an adult man with Graves' ophthalmopathy.

The table lists this clonotype with a count of one. The V and J genes are TRBV6-1 and TRBJ1-5; no clear D gene. The germline gives CDR1 MNHNS, CDR2 SASEGT. With 1 base removed from V and 0 bases from J, the gap between germline ends came to 10 bases. This CDR3 has 16 amino acids. The CDR3 region is CASSEGGLYSNQPQHF. CDR3 nucleotide sequence: TGTGCCAGCAGTGAAGGAGGCCTATATAGCAATCAGCCCCAGCATTTT.

On this clonotype itself: This sequence may be a read error, since a much larger clone differs from it by one base. The chain links TRBV24-1 to TRBJ1-2; D is possibly TRBD1 (6 bases). Trimming left V 5 bases short and J 5 bases short, with 20 bases between. This CDR3 is 16 amino acids long. The germline CDR1 and CDR2 sequences are KGHDR and SFDVKD. The CDR3 sequence is CATSGFLFRGAYGYTF. In DNA, the CDR3 is TGTGCCACCAGTGGCTTTTTATTCAGGGGCGCGTATGGCTACACCTTC.

This clonotype has at least ten counts. The chain is built from TRBV29-1 and TRBJ1-3, with D unclear. The CDR3 sequence is 14 residues long. CDR1 and CDR2 (germline): SQVTM, ANQGSEA. V was clipped by 0 bases and J by 1 base, with 7 bases between them. CDR3 in amino acids: CSVEEVGSGNTIYF. CDR3 nucleotides: TGCAGCGTTGAAGAGGTTGGGTCTGGAAACACCATATATTTT.

The chain carries TRBV9 and TRBJ2-2; no firm D call. The V and J ends lost 7 bases and 4 bases respectively, with 8 bases between them. Germline V lookup: CDR1 SGDLS, CDR2 YYNGEE. This CDR3 comprises 12 residues. The CDR3 loop reads CASGETTGELFF. The DNA for the CDR3 is TGTGCCAGCGGCGAGACCACCGGGGAGCTGTTTTTT.

This clonotype was recorded at least ten times. The V call is TRBV24-1, the J call TRBJ1-2, with D unclear. The CDR3 totals 14 residues. The V end was cut by 2 bases, the J end by 4 bases, with 10 bases between. Germline V lookup: CDR1 KGHDR, CDR2 SFDVKD. CDR3 in amino acids: CATSDSDTTYGYTF. Here the CDR3 DNA reads TGTGCCACCAGTGATTCTGACACCACCTATGGCTACACCTTC.

Only a few counts were recorded for this clonotype. The gene calls are TRBV5-6 and TRBJ1-1; D is unresolved. Looked up from germline, CDR1 is SGHDT and CDR2 is YYEEEE. Trimming shortened V by 0 bases and J by 5 bases, and 14 bases separated the two germline ends. The CDR3 contains 15 residues. The CDR3, as DNA: TGTGCCAGCAGCTTGGTTCTGGCGGTGGGGACTGAAGCTTTCTTT. Its protein product is CASSLVLAVGTEAFF.

This chain links TRBV7-2 with TRBJ1-2; TRBD1 matches at 12 bases. The CDR3 is made up of 15 amino acids. The germline gives CDR1 SGHTA, CDR2 FQGNSA. The J segment lost 8 bases and the V segment lost 6 bases, leaving 10 bases of the junction unmatched. The CDR3 nucleotides read TGTGCCAGCAGTCTACGGGACAGGGGGCGGCAAGGCTACACCTTC. Translating gives CASSLRDRGRQGYTF.

This chain uses TRBV5-1 with TRBJ1-2; TRBD1 matches 10 bases. The germline CDR1 and CDR2 sequences are SGHRS and YFSETQ. V shed 7 bases and J 6 bases; nucleotides not matched to a gene: 9. The CDR3 is 14 amino acids. This CDR3 is CASRITTGGDGYTF. CDR3 nucleotides: TGCGCCAGCCGGATTACGACAGGGGGCGATGGCTACACCTTC.

V is TRBV10-3 and J is TRBJ1-5, with 7 positions matching TRBD1. CDR3 length: 16 amino acids. CDR1 and CDR2 (germline): ENHRY, SYGVKD. The ends lost 8 bases at V and 1 base at J; junction bases unmatched: 11. CDR3 in amino acids: CAIRGGTAASNQPQHF. DNA of the CDR3: TGTGCCATCCGGGGGGGGACAGCGGCGAGCAATCAGCCCCAGCATTTT.

The genes are TRBV29-1 and TRBJ1-2; D is possibly TRBD1 (5 bases). The germline V gene has CDR1 SQVTM and CDR2 ANQGSEA. The CDR3 length is 12 residues. CDR3 residues: CSSLRRDGGYTF. The CDR3 coding sequence is TGCAGTAGTTTGCGGCGGGACGGTGGCTACACCTTC. Supplemented by reference TRBV29-1 and TRBJ1-2, the full variable domain reads SAVISQKPSRDICQRGTSLTIQCQVDSQVTMMFWYRQQPGQSLTLIATANQGSEATYESGFVIDKFPISRPNLTFSTLTVSNMSPEDSSIYLCSSLRRDGGYTFGSGTRLTVV.

Remarks on this clonotype: A much larger clone differs by one base, so this may be a read error. The chain couples TRBV7-2 to TRBJ2-7; 9 bases line up with TRBD2. V was pared by 2 bases and J by 4 bases, with 6 bases of the junction left unmatched. CDR1 and CDR2 from the germline V gene are SGHTA and FQGNSA. The CDR3 length is 15 residues. CDR3 region: CASSLTASGKYEQYF. DNA of the CDR3: TGTGCCAGCAGCTTAACGGCTAGCGGGAAATACGAGCAGTACTTC. The full variable domain, its missing parts supplied by reference TRBV7-2 and TRBJ2-7, is GAGVSQSPSNKVTEKGKDVELRCDPISGHTALYWYRQSLGQGLEFLIYFQGNSAPDKSGLPSDRFSAERTGGSVSTLTIQRTQQEDSAVYLCASSLTASGKYEQYFGPGTRLTVT.

The chain carries TRBV19 and TRBJ2-2; 7 bases are shared with TRBD1. This CDR3 contains 16 residues. From germline, CDR1 is LNHDA and CDR2 SQIVND (reference sequence). With V trimmed by 5 bases and J by 7 bases, 13 bases remained unmatched. CDR3 DNA sequence: TGTGCCAGTAGTTCCCACCCTACAGGGGACGGCGGGGAGCTGTTTTTT. Translating gives CASSSHPTGDGGELFF. Together with reference TRBV19 and TRBJ2-2, the CDR3 gives the full variable domain: DGGITQSPKYLFRKEGQNVTLSCEQNLNHDAMYWYRQDPGQGLRLIYYSQIVNDFQKGDIAEGYSVSREKKESFPLTVTSAQKNPTAFYLCASSSHPTGDGGELFFGEGSRLTVL.

The CDR3 region has the DNA TGCAGCGTTGAAGAGGGGGCCGGAGCTTTCTTT. This encodes CSVEEGAGAFF. V gene TRBV29-1 combines with J gene TRBJ1-1, with a tentative D call TRBD1 (6 bases). The CDR3 totals 11 residues. Germline V CDR1 and CDR2: SQVTM, ANQGSEA. The V end was cut by 0 bases, the J end by 10 bases, with 9 bases between.

The chain has TRBV25-1 and TRBJ2-6; TRBD2 matches 13 bases. The CDR3 runs 17 residues. CDR1 is MGHDK, CDR2 SYGVNS, per germline. V gave up 8 bases and J gave up 5 bases; unmatched junction bases: 9. The CDR3 loop reads CASPRTSGGSRANVLTF. The DNA for the CDR3 is TGTGCCAGCCCGCGGACTAGCGGGGGTTCGCGGGCCAACGTCCTGACTTTC.

This clonotype was counted many times. This chain joins TRBV11-3 and TRBJ1-1; D remains ambiguous. Trimming stripped 4 bases from V and 8 bases from J, with 14 bases between. Per the germline V gene, CDR1 is SGHNT and CDR2 is YENEEA. The CDR3 extends over 13 amino acids. CDR3 sequence (DNA): TGTGCCAGCAGCTGGGGTCTGAGAGAGGAAGCTTTCTTT. It specifies CASSWGLREEAFF.

The chain combines TRBV24-1 with TRBJ2-1; D gene uncertain. Trimming left V 1 base short and J 9 bases short, with 9 bases between. The V gene's germline CDR1 is KGHDR and CDR2 SFDVKD. CDR3 length: 13 amino acids. This CDR3 is CATSDFTGSEQFF. The CDR3 DNA sequence: TGTGCCACCAGTGATTTTACGGGTAGTGAGCAGTTCTTC.

The V gene is TRBV19, the J gene TRBJ1-6; TRBD1 is a possible D gene (5 bases). CDR1 is LNHDA and CDR2 is SQIVND in the germline V gene (reference sequence). The length of the CDR3 is 16 residues. With 5 bases removed from V and 5 bases from J, the gap between germline ends came to 16 bases. Here the CDR3 DNA reads TGTGCCAGTAGTCATGGGCAGGGATGGGATAATTCACCCCTCCACTTT. Its protein product is CASSHGQGWDNSPLHF.

This clonotype occurred many times. This chain connects TRBV2 to TRBJ2-7; TRBD1 matches 10 bases. J gave up 5 bases and V 6 bases, and 4 bases lay outside the gene matches. CDR3 length: 13 residues. Germline CDR1 and CDR2: SNHLY and FYNNEI. CDR3 coding DNA: TGTGCCAGCAGGGGGACAGGGGTGAACGAGCAGTACTTC. Translating it yields CASRGTGVNEQYF.

The table lists this clonotype with many counts. This rearrangement joins TRBV11-1 to TRBJ2-7; D remains ambiguous. V was clipped by 4 bases and J by 2 bases, with 6 bases between them. The germline gives CDR1 SGHAT, CDR2 FQDESV (reference sequence). This CDR3 spans 12 amino acids. The CDR3 region has the DNA TGTGCCAGCAGCTCTACTACCTACGAGCAGTACTTC. Protein product: CASSSTTYEQYF.